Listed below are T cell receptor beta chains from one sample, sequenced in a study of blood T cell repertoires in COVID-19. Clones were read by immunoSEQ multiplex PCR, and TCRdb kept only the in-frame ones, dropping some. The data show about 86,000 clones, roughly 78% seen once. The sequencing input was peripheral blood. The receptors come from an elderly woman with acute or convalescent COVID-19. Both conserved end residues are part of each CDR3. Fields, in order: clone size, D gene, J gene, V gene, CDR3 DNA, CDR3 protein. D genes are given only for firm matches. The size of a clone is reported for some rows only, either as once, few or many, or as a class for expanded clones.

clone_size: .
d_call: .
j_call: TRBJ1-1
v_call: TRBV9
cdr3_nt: TGTGCCAGCAGCCCATTACAGGGAAACACTGAAGCTTTCTTT
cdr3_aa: CASSPLQGNTEAFF

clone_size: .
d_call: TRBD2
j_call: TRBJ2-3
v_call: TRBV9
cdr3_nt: TGTGCCAGCAGCGCTCATGCGAGCGGGGGGAATACAGATACGCAGTATTTT
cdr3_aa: CASSAHASGGNTDTQYF

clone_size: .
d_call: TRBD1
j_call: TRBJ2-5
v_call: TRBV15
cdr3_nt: TGTGCCACCAGCAGAGGGGGACAGGAAGAGACCCAGTACTTC
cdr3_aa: CATSRGGQEETQYF

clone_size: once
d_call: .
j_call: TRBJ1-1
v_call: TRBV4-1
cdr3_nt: TGCGCCAGCAGCCAAGATACGAGGGTCGAAACTTTCTTT
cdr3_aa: CASSQDTRVETFF

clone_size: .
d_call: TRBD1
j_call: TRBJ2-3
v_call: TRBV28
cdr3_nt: TGTGCCAGCAGTCCGACAGGGGGCGGGAGAGATACGCAGTATTTT
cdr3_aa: CASSPTGGGRDTQYF

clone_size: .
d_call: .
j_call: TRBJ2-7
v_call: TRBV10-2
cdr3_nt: TGCGCCAGCAGTGAGTCAAATAGAGGCTCCTACGAGCAGTACTTC
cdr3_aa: CASSESNRGSYEQYF

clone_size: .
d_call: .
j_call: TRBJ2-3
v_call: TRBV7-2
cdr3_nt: TGTGCCAGCAGCGCGGGACAGAGAGATACGCAGTATTTT
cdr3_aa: CASSAGQRDTQYF

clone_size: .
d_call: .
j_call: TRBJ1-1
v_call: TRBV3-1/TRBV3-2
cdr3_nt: TGTGCCAGCAGCCAAGCTACGGGACTCATGAACACTGAAGCTTTCTTT
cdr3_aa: CASSQATGLMNTEAFF

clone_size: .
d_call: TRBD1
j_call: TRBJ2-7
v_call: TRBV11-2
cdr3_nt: TGTGCCAGCAGCCAGCCAGGACAGGGCGGCGACGAGCAGTACTTC
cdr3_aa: CASSQPGQGGDEQYF

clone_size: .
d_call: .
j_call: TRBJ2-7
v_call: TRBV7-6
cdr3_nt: TGTGCCAGTTCTAGTTCCCTTTTCTACGAGCAGTACTTC
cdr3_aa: CASSSSLFYEQYF

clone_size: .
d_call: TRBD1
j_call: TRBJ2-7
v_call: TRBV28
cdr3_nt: TGTGCCAGCGGATACGTCTTCGGGACAGGTGGAGAGCAGTACTTC
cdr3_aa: CASGYVFGTGGEQYF

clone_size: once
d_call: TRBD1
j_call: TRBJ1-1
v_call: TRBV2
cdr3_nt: TGTGCCAGCACCCTAAACCCAGGGGGCACTGAAGCTTTCTTT
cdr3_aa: CASTLNPGGTEAFF

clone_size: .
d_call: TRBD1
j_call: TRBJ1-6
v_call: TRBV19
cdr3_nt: TGTGCCAGTAGTTCGGACAGGAATAATTCACCCCTCCACTTT
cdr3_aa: CASSSDRNNSPLHF

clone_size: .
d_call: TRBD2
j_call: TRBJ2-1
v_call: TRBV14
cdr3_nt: TGTGCCAGCAGCCAAGATCAGGTTAGCGGGAGGGCCCAGCATGAGCAGTTCTTC
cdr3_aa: CASSQDQVSGRAQHEQFF

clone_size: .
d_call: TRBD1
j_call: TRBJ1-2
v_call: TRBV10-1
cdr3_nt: TGCGCCAGCAGTGAACGGACAGGGTTCGGCTACACCTTC
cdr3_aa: CASSERTGFGYTF

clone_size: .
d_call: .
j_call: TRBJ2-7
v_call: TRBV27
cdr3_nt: TGTGCCAGCAGTTTATCGAGCGGGCAGGCCCGCTCCTACGAGCAGTACTTC
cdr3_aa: CASSLSSGQARSYEQYF